The 28 T cell receptor beta chains reported below all come from one sample, sequenced in a study of neoadjuvant anti-PD-1 for oral cavity cancer (dated by TCRdb to the early 2020s). The sample's time point label is to be understood as: after neoadjuvant nivolumab, at surgical resection. Library preparation employed the immunoSEQ multiplex PCR assay. The source is immuneACCESS, and TCRdb retained only in-frame sequences with V and J called. Part of the clones is not carried over; for the studies checked, unresolved V genes explain less than half of this, and the remainder is unexplained. The sample includes around 7,800 clones, with around 69% observed a single time. The ten largest clones capture 3% to 3.5% of the sample. The material was PBMCs, obtained after nivolumab (anti-PD-1) treatment. Receptor source: a person between 40 and 80 years old with oral cavity squamous cell carcinoma.

The chain couples TRBV6-5 to TRBJ1-2; the D gene is possibly TRBD1 (5 bases). Germline V gives CDR1 MNHEY, CDR2 SVGAGI. V lost 2 bases and J lost 3, with 16 bases in between. The CDR3 length is 16 residues. The CDR3 is CASSYTGRSLDYGYTF. The DNA for the CDR3 is TGTGCCAGCAGTTACACGGGACGGAGCCTCGACTATGGCTACACCTTC.

J is TRBJ2-3 and V is TRBV4-2; 9 nucleotides match TRBD2. This CDR3 has 18 amino acids. In germline, CDR1 is LGHNA, CDR2 YNFKEQ. J lost 0 bases, V lost 4 bases, and 11 bases had no gene match. The CDR3 nucleotides read TGTGCCAGCAGCCCCCTGGGGTCGCGGGGGGGGAGCACAGATACGCAGTATTTT. Its translation is CASSPLGSRGGSTDTQYF.

The chain is built from TRBV7-2 and TRBJ2-7; 7 bases match TRBD2. Trimming took 1 base from V and 1 from J; bases not matched to a gene: 1. This CDR3 comprises 14 residues. Germline loops: CDR1 SGHTA, CDR2 FQGNSA. Here the CDR3 reads CASSLGRGSYEQYF. DNA for the CDR3: TGTGCCAGCAGCTTAGGGCGGGGGTCCTACGAGCAGTACTTC.

V gene TRBV28 combines with J gene TRBJ1-5; D not resolved. The length of the CDR3 is 14 residues. Trimming pared 4 bases from V and 11 bases from J, leaving 18 bases between. In germline, CDR1 is MDHEN, CDR2 SYDVKM. The chain's CDR3 is CASSYTLRRQAQHF. DNA for the CDR3: TGTGCCAGCAGTTATACCCTGCGGCGGCAGGCCCAGCATTTT.

The V and J genes are TRBV2 and TRBJ1-2; the D gene is possibly TRBD1 (5 bases). The CDR3 has 14 amino acids. Per the germline V gene, CDR1 is SNHLY and CDR2 is FYNNEI. Trimming took off 6 bases at V and 7 bases at J, with 18 bases between the two ends. The CDR3 sequence: CASRTLWDQAGYTF. The CDR3 DNA reads as TGTGCCAGCAGGACATTGTGGGACCAGGCTGGCTACACCTTC.

V and J are TRBV6-4 and TRBJ2-2; 7 bases are a match to TRBD1. Germline lookup yields CDR1 MRHNA and CDR2 SNTAGT. The CDR3 has 14 residues. V dropped 5 bases and J dropped 6; count of bases not matched to a gene: 6. The CDR3 DNA reads as TGTGCCAGCAGTATGGAACAGGGGTCCGGGGAGCTGTTTTTT. Protein: CASSMEQGSGELFF.

In its sample, this clone was seen a few times. The CDR3 DNA is TGTGCCAGCAGCTTGGGACAGGGGGATGGCTACACCTTC. Its protein product is CASSLGQGDGYTF. V usage is TRBV7-2 and J usage is TRBJ1-2; 11 bases fit TRBD1. The V gene end was trimmed by 3 bases and the J gene end by 6 bases; junction bases not matched to a gene: 0. Germline V CDR1 and CDR2: SGHTA, FQGNSA. The CDR3 length is 13 residues.

J is TRBJ2-5 and V is TRBV6-5, with TRBD2 identical over 9 bases. The CDR3 consists of 14 residues. V trimming: 7 bases; J trimming: 2 bases; junction bases outside the gene matches: 5. The germline V gene encodes CDR1 MNHEY and CDR2 SVGAGI. CDR3 protein: CASMLAGRQETQYF. The CDR3 DNA follows: TGTGCCAGCATGCTAGCGGGGCGTCAAGAGACCCAGTACTTC.

This clone was seen a handful of times. The rearrangement uses TRBV6-1 and TRBJ2-4; possible D gene TRBD1, 5 bases. CDR1 and CDR2 (germline): MNHNS, SASEGT. V was pared by 2 bases and J by 8 bases, with 16 bases between. This CDR3 spans 15 amino acids. CDR3 loop: CASSEKIRGVDIQYF. The CDR3 coding sequence is TGTGCCAGCAGTGAAAAAATTAGGGGTGTGGACATTCAGTACTTC.

This chain joins TRBV5-8 and TRBJ2-1; D is unclear. Looked up from germline, CDR1 is SGHTS and CDR2 is YDEGEE. V was pared by 0 bases and J by 0 bases, with 10 bases between. The CDR3 consists of 16 residues. CDR3 bases: TGTGCCAGCAGCTTGGCCATTAGGAGCTCCTACAATGAGCAGTTCTTC. Encoded protein: CASSLAIRSSYNEQFF.

This clone came up once. This chain connects TRBV30 to TRBJ1-5; the D gene is possibly TRBD1 (6 bases). CDR3 length: 16 residues. Germline V gene data show CDR1 as GTSNPN and CDR2 as SVGIG (reference sequence). Trimming cost V 0 bases and J 1 base, with 13 bases left between them. The CDR3 spells CAWSVRFGQSNQPQHF. DNA of the CDR3: TGTGCCTGGAGTGTGAGGTTCGGACAGAGCAATCAGCCCCAGCATTTT.

The rearrangement links TRBV2 to TRBJ1-2; D is perhaps TRBD1 (5 bases). The CDR3 covers 13 residues. V was cut by 2 bases and J by 4 bases, with 8 bases left in between. Germline V gives CDR1 SNHLY, CDR2 FYNNEI. The CDR3 region is CASSETGLYGYTF. DNA for the CDR3: TGTGCCAGCAGTGAAACGGGACTCTATGGCTACACCTTC.

This chain connects TRBV5-4 to TRBJ2-5; unclear D gene. Germline CDR1 is SGHNT and CDR2 is YYREEE (reference sequence). The CDR3 contains 13 residues. Trimming removed 0 bases from V and 3 bases from J, with 6 bases in between. The CDR3: CASSLAGKETQYF. The CDR3 DNA sequence: TGTGCCAGCAGCTTGGCGGGTAAAGAGACCCAGTACTTC.

This clone is medium-sized. The rearrangement links TRBV5-6 to TRBJ1-2, with D tentatively TRBD1 (6 bases). V lost 0 bases to trimming and J lost 1 base, with 19 bases between them. The length of the CDR3 is 18 residues. Germline V CDR1 and CDR2: SGHDT, YYEEEE. The CDR3 nucleotides are TGTGCCAGCAGCTTGGGGGTCAGGGGCCGGCAACTTAACTATGGCTACACCTTC. Translation: CASSLGVRGRQLNYGYTF.

The chain has TRBV29-1 and TRBJ1-2, with a possible D match to TRBD1 (5 bases). Per the germline V gene, CDR1 is SQVTM and CDR2 is ANQGSEA. The CDR3 is made up of 11 amino acids. V dropped 4 bases and J dropped 6 bases, with 9 bases sitting between them. The CDR3 region is CSVGQGDGYTF. The CDR3, as DNA: TGCAGCGTTGGGCAGGGCGATGGCTACACCTTC.

The V and J genes are TRBV7-8 and TRBJ2-3; D ambiguous. Trimming removed 7 bases from V and 1 base from J, with 15 bases in between. This CDR3 is built from 15 residues. Germline lookup yields CDR1 SGHVS and CDR2 FQNEAQ. CDR3 in amino acids: CASTVVGPGTDTQYF. CDR3 coding DNA: TGTGCCAGCACCGTAGTCGGTCCTGGCACAGATACGCAGTATTTT.

This clone appeared a single time. The J gene is TRBJ2-2, the V gene TRBV5-1; TRBD1 matches 8 bases. Germline lookup yields CDR1 SGHRS and CDR2 YFSETQ. This CDR3 has 17 residues. The V gene end was trimmed by 2 bases and the J gene end by 1 base; junction bases not matched to a gene: 7. The CDR3 here is CASSFASGTGNTGELFF. The CDR3 nucleotides are TGCGCCAGCAGCTTTGCCTCCGGGACAGGGAACACCGGGGAGCTGTTTTTT.

The CDR3 region is CASSSTALNEKLFF. The CDR3 DNA follows: TGTGCCAGCAGTTCGACAGCCCTTAATGAAAAACTGTTTTTT. This chain links TRBV6-5 with TRBJ1-4; TRBD1 is a possible D gene (5 bases). Germline assignment: CDR1 MNHEY and CDR2 SVGAGI. This CDR3 spans 14 amino acids. Trimming pared 4 bases from V and 4 bases from J, leaving 10 bases between.

The table lists this clone with a few counts. The chain has TRBV11-2 and TRBJ2-7; tentatively, D is TRBD2 (5 bases). Trimming stripped 1 base from V and 6 bases from J, with 13 bases between. Germline V gives CDR1 SGHAT, CDR2 FQNNGV. The CDR3 runs 14 residues. CDR3 loop: CASSLGPVRGEQYF. In DNA, the CDR3 is TGTGCCAGCAGCTTAGGACCCGTTCGGGGCGAGCAGTACTTC. Looking up the rest from reference TRBV11-2 and TRBJ2-7 gives the full variable domain: EAGVAQSPRYKIIEKRQSVAFWCNPISGHATLYWYQQILGQGPKLLIQFQNNGVVDDSQLPKDRFSAERLKGVDSTLKIQPAKLEDSAVYLCASSLGPVRGEQYFGPGTRLTVT.

This clone has a handful of counts. V is TRBV5-1 and J is TRBJ1-1, with D maybe TRBD1 (6 bases). From germline, CDR1 is SGHRS and CDR2 YFSETQ. With 3 bases removed from V and 1 base from J, the gap between germline ends came to 10 bases. CDR3 size: 14 residues. Here the CDR3 DNA reads TGCGCCAGCAGCTCACAGGGTTGGAACACTGAAGCTTTCTTT. Protein product: CASSSQGWNTEAFF.

This chain uses TRBV5-1 with TRBJ1-1; 8 bases map to TRBD1. Per germline, CDR1 SGHRS and CDR2 YFSETQ. The V and J ends lost 0 bases and 9 bases, in that order; junction bases with no gene match: 7. The length of the CDR3 is 14 residues. The CDR3 bases are TGCGCCAGCAGCTTGGGACAGGGGTCGAACAAAGCTTTCTTT. Its protein product is CASSLGQGSNKAFF.

V and J are TRBV5-5 and TRBJ2-4; D is unclear. Germline CDR1 is SGHKS and CDR2 is YYEKEE (reference sequence). The germline V and J ends were trimmed by 4 bases and 0 bases, with 8 bases remaining between them. The CDR3 loop spans 14 amino acids. CDR3: CASSEQLAKNIQYF. The DNA of the CDR3 is TGTGCCAGCAGCGAACAATTAGCCAAAAACATTCAGTACTTC.

This chain joins TRBV11-2 and TRBJ1-2; TRBD1 matches at 8 bases. The CDR3 contains 14 residues. V lost 7 bases and J lost 7; bases outside the gene matches: 11. CDR1 SGHAT and CDR2 FQNNGV come from the germline V gene. CDR3 sequence (DNA): TGTGCCAGCACAAACACAGGGGGTTTGAGTGGCTACACCTTC. It specifies CASTNTGGLSGYTF.

This sequence joins TRBV15 and TRBJ2-3; D is unclear. Trimming shortened V by 4 bases and J by 0 bases, and 11 bases separated the two germline ends. Germline CDR1 is LNHNV and CDR2 is YYDKDF (reference sequence). This CDR3 spans 15 amino acids. CDR3 coding DNA: TGTGCCACCAGCATAGCACAGCCTAGCACAGATACGCAGTATTTT. This encodes CATSIAQPSTDTQYF.

The rearrangement links TRBV5-5 to TRBJ2-4; 8 nucleotides align to TRBD1. V shed 5 bases, J shed 11 bases, and the junction held 6 bases outside the gene matches. CDR1 SGHKS and CDR2 YYEKEE come from the germline V gene (reference sequence). The CDR3 length is 12 residues. For the CDR3, the DNA is TGTGCCAGCAGTTACGACAGGGGCGTTCAGTACTTC. This encodes CASSYDRGVQYF.

The chain couples TRBV6-5 to TRBJ2-7; a possible D gene is TRBD1 (6 bases). The CDR3 is 15 residues long. V was cut by 5 bases and J by 3 bases, with 17 bases left in between. In germline, CDR1 is MNHEY, CDR2 SVGAGI. The CDR3 protein is CASSRNRDKGYEQYF. The CDR3 nucleotides are TGTGCCAGCAGTAGAAACCGGGACAAGGGCTACGAGCAGTACTTC.

The chain links TRBV15 to TRBJ1-1; D may be TRBD1 (5 bases). CDR1 and CDR2 (germline): LNHNV, YYDKDF (reference sequence). The V gene lost 4 bases and the J gene lost 2 bases, with 14 bases spanning the gap. The CDR3 totals 15 residues. This CDR3 is CATSTGMQGNTEAFF. CDR3 in DNA: TGTGCCACCAGCACAGGAATGCAGGGTAACACTGAAGCTTTCTTT.

The chain has TRBV6-1 and TRBJ1-1; a possible D gene is TRBD1 (5 bases). The CDR3 length is 13 residues. The germline CDR1 and CDR2 sequences are MNHNS and SASEGT. Deletions cut 4 bases from V and 5 bases from J, with 11 bases between. The CDR3 loop is CASSVDRNTEAFF. The CDR3 DNA follows: TGTGCCAGCAGTGTTGACAGAAATACTGAAGCTTTCTTT.